The T cell receptor (beta chain) under discussion was sequenced for a study of shared clonotypes between healthy human individuals. About the research overall: A couple of women and a few men aged 18 to 49 served as donors.

PCR replicates performed on unsorted PBMC used 300 ng DNA, around 33,000 T cell genomes. Clones were read by immunoSEQ multiplex PCR, and TCRdb kept only the in-frame ones, dropping some. Here the sample spans about 490,000 clones, around 73% being singletons. V shed 4 bases and J 3 bases; nucleotides not matched to a gene: 6. The germline V gene encodes CDR1 LNHDA and CDR2 SQIVND (reference sequence). The CDR3 is 14 residues long. Study donors comprised healthy, HIV-negative adults devoid of recent acute infection or vaccination. The source is a woman aged 40 to 49 in good health. Some clones in this sample may be carry-over from other donors' samples. Sequenced input: PBMCs. V usage is TRBV19 and J usage is TRBJ2-7; 7 bases agree with TRBD1. The CDR3 region has the DNA TGTGCCAGTAGTAACGACAGGGAAGACTACGAGCAGTACTTC. Its protein product is CASSNDREDYEQYF.